This paragraph covers one T cell receptor beta chain sequence. Its antigen is not known. Per the germline V gene, CDR1 is LNHNV and CDR2 is YYDKDF (reference sequence). V dropped 2 bases and J dropped 2 bases, with 3 bases sitting between them. The CDR3 spans 13 residues. This sample was taken from a study of vaccination effects on CD4 cells after COVID-19. Study conclusions and caveats: Infection-derived and vaccine-derived clones contracted markedly late after vaccination. Missing from the study were early post-infection timepoints, and its convalescent patients were few. The study found that only 1 of 255 vaccine-induced clones from healthy vaccinees cross-reacted with common cold coronaviruses.

Sequencing was preceded by expansion of antigen-specific CD4+ T cells with viral peptide pools in the ViraFEST assay. Isolating CD4+ T cells followed approximately nine days of culture. The vaccine recipients had no prior SARS-CoV-2 infection, with negative nucleocapsid antibodies. Wells containing 1.5 million to 2 million PBMC each were cultured with roughly 10 IU/ml IL-2 and 8 to 10 ug/ml peptides. Profiling relied on immunoSEQ multiplex PCR, and the TCRdb table lists in-frame clones only, not all of them. The table has about 73,000 clones, around 79% seen once. This receptor was obtained from a human donor who received a COVID-19 vaccine. The genes are TRBV15 and TRBJ2-2; D not resolved. The material was CD4+ T cells from PBMCs cultured with SARS-CoV-2 spike peptides, obtained before COVID-19 vaccination. In DNA form, the CDR3 reads TGTGCCACCAGCAGAACAAACACCGGGGAGCTGTTTTTT. This translates into CATSRTNTGELFF.